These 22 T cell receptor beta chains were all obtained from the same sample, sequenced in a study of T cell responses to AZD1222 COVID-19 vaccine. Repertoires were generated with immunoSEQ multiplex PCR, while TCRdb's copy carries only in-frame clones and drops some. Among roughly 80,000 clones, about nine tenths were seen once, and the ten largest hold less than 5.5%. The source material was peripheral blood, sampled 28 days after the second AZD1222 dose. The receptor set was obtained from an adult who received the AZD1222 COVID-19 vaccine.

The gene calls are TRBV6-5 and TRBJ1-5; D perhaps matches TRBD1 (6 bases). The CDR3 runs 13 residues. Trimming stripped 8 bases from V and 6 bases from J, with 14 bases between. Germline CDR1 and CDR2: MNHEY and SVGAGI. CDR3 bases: TGTGCCAGCGCCAACAGGGTCAGTCAGCCCCAGCATTTT. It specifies CASANRVSQPQHF.

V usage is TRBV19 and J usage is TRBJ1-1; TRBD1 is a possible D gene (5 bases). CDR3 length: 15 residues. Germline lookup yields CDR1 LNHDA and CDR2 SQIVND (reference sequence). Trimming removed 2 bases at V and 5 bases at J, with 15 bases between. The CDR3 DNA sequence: TGTGCCAGTAGTATAAGGGCAGGGATGAGAACTGAAGCTTTCTTT. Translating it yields CASSIRAGMRTEAFF.

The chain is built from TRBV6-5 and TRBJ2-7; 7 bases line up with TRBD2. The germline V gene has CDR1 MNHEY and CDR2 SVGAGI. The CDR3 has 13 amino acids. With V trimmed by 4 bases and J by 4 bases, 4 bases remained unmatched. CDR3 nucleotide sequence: TGTGCCAGCAGTTGGGTTAGCGGGTACGAGCAGTACTTC. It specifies CASSWVSGYEQYF.

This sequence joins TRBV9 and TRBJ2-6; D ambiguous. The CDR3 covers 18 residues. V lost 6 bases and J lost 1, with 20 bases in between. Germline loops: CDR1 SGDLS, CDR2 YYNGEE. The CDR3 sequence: CASTIHGRSISGANVLTF. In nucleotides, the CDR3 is TGTGCCAGCACCATCCATGGCAGGTCAATATCTGGGGCCAACGTCCTGACTTTC. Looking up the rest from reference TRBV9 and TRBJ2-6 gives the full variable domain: DSGVTQTPKHLITATGQRVTLRCSPRSGDLSVYWYQQSLDQGLQFLIQYYNGEERAKGNILERFSAQQFPDLHSELNLSSLELGDSALYFCASTIHGRSISGANVLTFGAGSRLTVL.

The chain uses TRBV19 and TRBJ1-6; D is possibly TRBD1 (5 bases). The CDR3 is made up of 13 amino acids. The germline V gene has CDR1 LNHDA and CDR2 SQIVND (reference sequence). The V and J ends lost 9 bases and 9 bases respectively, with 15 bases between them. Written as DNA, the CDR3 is TGTGCCAGCGCGCAGGGAGACGGTTCACCCCTCCACTTT. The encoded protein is CASAQGDGSPLHF.

The CDR3 here is CASSFTGKEDNSPLHF. DNA for the CDR3: TGCGCCAGCAGCTTTACAGGGAAGGAGGATAATTCACCCCTCCACTTT. The chain couples TRBV5-1 to TRBJ1-6; tentatively, D is TRBD1 (6 bases). CDR3 size: 16 residues. V was clipped by 2 bases and J by 5 bases, with 14 bases between them. CDR1 and CDR2 (germline): SGHRS, YFSETQ.

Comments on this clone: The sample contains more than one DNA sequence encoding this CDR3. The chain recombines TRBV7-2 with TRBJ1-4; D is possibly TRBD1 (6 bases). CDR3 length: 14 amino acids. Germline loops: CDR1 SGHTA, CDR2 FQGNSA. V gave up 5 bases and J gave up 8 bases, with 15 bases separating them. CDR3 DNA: TGTGCCAGCAGCCCTCCAGGGGTTGGGGAAAAACTGTTTTTT. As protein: CASSPPGVGEKLFF.

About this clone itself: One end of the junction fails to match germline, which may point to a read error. The CDR3 reads CASSFPQGSLLF. The CDR3 DNA is TGTGCCAGCAGCTTCCCCCAGGGAAGTTTACTCTTC. The gene calls are TRBV5-4 and TRBJ2-1, with D possibly TRBD1 on 5 matching bases. Germline V lookup: CDR1 SGHNT, CDR2 YYREEE (reference sequence). The CDR3 is 12 amino acids. Supplemented by reference TRBV5-4 and TRBJ2-1, the full variable domain reads ETGVTQSPTHLIKTRGQQVTLRCSSQSGHNTVSWYQQALGQGPQFIFQYYREEENGRGNFPPRFSGLQFPNYSSELNVNALELDDSALYLCASSFPQGSLLFGPGTRLTVL.

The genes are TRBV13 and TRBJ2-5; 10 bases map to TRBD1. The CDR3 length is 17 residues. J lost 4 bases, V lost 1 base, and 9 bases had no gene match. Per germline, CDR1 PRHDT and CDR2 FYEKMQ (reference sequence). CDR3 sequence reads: CASSLAPRQGAGETQYF. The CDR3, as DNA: TGTGCCAGCAGCTTAGCGCCCAGACAGGGGGCGGGAGAGACCCAGTACTTC.

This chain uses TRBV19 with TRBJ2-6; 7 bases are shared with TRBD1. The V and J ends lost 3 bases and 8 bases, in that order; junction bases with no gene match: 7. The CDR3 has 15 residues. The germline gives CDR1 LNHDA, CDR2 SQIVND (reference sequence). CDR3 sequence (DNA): TGTGCCAGTAGTATGGCGACAGGGTGGACCAACGTCCTGACTTTC. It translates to CASSMATGWTNVLTF.

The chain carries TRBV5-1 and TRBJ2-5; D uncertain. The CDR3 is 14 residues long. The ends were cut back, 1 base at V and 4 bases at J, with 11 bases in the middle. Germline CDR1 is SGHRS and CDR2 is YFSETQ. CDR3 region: CASSLHLPPETQYF. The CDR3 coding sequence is TGCGCCAGCAGCTTGCACTTGCCCCCAGAGACCCAGTACTTC.

The CDR3 DNA reads as TGTGCCAGCAGTCAACGGGGTGGCTCCTACAATGAGCAGTTCTTC. This gives the protein CASSQRGGSYNEQFF. V gene TRBV6-5 combines with J gene TRBJ2-1; the D gene is possibly TRBD2 (5 bases). Germline V gene lookup returns CDR1 MNHEY and CDR2 SVGAGI. V lost 5 bases to trimming and J lost 0 bases, with 11 bases between them. The CDR3 runs to 15 residues.

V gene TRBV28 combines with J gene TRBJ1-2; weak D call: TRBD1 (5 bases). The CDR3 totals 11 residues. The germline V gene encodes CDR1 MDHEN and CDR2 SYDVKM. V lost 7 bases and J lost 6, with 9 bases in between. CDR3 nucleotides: TGTGCCAGCACGGCAGGGCATGGCTACACCTTC. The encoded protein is CASTAGHGYTF.

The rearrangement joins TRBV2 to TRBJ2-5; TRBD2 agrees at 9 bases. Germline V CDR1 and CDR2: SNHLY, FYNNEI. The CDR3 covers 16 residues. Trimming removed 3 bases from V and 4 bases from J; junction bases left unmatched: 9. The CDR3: CASSEAGGGARETQYF. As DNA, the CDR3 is TGTGCCAGCAGTGAGGCGGGCGGGGGGGCTCGAGAGACCCAGTACTTC.

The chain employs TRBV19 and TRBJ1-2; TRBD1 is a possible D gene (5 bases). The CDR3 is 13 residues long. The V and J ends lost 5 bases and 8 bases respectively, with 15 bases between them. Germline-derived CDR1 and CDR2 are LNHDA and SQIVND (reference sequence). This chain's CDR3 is CASSVRDQRGYTF. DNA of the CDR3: TGTGCCAGTAGTGTCCGGGACCAGAGGGGCTACACCTTC.

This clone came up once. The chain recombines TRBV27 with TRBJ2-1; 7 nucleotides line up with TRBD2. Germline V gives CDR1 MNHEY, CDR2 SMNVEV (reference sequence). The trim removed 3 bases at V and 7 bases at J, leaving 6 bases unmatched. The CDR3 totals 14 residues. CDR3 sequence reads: CASSFSWTRNEQFF. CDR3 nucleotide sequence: TGTGCCAGCAGTTTCTCCTGGACTAGGAATGAGCAGTTCTTC.

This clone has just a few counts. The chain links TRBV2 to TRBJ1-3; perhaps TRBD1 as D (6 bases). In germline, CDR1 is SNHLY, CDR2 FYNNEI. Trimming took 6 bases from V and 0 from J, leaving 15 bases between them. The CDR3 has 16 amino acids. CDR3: CASRGGGISSGNTIYF. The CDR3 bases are TGTGCCAGCAGGGGGGGCGGGATCAGCTCTGGAAACACCATATATTTT.

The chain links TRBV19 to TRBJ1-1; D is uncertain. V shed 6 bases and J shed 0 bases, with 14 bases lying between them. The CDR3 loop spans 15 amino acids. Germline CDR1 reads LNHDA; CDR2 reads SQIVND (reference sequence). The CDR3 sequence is CASSRAGTMNTEAFF. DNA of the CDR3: TGTGCCAGTAGCCGCGCAGGAACCATGAACACTGAAGCTTTCTTT.

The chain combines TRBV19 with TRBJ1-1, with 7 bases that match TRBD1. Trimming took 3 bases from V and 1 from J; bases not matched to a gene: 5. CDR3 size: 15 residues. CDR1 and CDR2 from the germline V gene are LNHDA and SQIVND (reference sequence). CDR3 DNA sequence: TGTGCCAGTAGTATGCAGGGGGTGGGGAACACTGAAGCTTTCTTT. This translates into CASSMQGVGNTEAFF.

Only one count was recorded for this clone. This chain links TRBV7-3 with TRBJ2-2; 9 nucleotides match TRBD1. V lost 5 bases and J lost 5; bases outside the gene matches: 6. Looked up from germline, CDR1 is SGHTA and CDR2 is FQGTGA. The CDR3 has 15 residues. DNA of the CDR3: TGTGCCAGCAGCGGAGGACAGGGGATTACCGGGGAGCTGTTTTTT. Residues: CASSGGQGITGELFF.

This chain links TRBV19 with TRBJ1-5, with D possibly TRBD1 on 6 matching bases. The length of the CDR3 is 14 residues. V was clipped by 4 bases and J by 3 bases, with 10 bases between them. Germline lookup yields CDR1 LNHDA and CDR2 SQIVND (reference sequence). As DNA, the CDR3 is TGTGCCAGTAGTACCGGACAGTACAATCAGCCCCAGCATTTT. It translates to CASSTGQYNQPQHF. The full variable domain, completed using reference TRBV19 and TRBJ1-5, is DGGITQSPKYLFRKEGQNVTLSCEQNLNHDAMYWYRQDPGQGLRLIYYSQIVNDFQKGDIAEGYSVSREKKESFPLTVTSAQKNPTAFYLCASSTGQYNQPQHFGDGTRLSIL.

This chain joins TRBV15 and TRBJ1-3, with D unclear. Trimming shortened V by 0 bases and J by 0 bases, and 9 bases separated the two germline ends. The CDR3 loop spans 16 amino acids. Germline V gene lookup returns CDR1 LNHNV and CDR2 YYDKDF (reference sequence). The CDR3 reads CATSRDRASSGNTIYF. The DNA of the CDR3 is TGTGCCACCAGCAGAGATCGGGCCAGCTCTGGAAACACCATATATTTT.